Described below is a single T cell receptor (beta chain) sequence and its context. Its antigen remains unknown. These data originate in a study of T cells in Graves' hyperthyroidism and ophthalmopathy. It was considered stable Graves' hyperthyroidism when ophthalmopathy did not progress within 18 months. The PBMCs were sourced from fresh peripheral blood (10 ml). General study points: Within blood appeared most thyroid clonotypes that had expanded above 0.001.

This CDR3 has 13 amino acids. Trimming took 8 bases from V and 7 from J, leaving 14 bases between them. In germline, CDR1 is SNHLY, CDR2 FYNNEI. Amplified TCR beta CDR3 regions came from RNA transcripts. The TCR CDR3 first-round RT-PCR relied on the HTBI primer set. TCRdb passed the multiplex PCR reads through MiXCR, listing each CDR3 protein once. Of 750,000 to 900,000 distinct CDR3 sequences in the sample, 38% are singletons; the top ten hold 8% to 9%. The V and J genes are TRBV2 and TRBJ1-4; D gene unclear. The sample consisted of blood. This clonotype originated in a man aged 18 to 35 with Graves' hyperthyroidism. The CDR3 sequence: CASDGRGGEKLFF. The DNA of the CDR3 is TGTGCCAGCGACGGGCGAGGAGGTGAAAAACTGTTTTTT. Complete variable domain (other parts from reference TRBV2 and TRBJ1-4): EPEVTQTPSHQVTQMGQEVILRCVPISNHLYFYWYRQILGQKVEFLVSFYNNEISEKSEIFDDQFSVERPDGSNFTLKIRSTKLEDSAMYFCASDGRGGEKLFFGSGTQLSVL.